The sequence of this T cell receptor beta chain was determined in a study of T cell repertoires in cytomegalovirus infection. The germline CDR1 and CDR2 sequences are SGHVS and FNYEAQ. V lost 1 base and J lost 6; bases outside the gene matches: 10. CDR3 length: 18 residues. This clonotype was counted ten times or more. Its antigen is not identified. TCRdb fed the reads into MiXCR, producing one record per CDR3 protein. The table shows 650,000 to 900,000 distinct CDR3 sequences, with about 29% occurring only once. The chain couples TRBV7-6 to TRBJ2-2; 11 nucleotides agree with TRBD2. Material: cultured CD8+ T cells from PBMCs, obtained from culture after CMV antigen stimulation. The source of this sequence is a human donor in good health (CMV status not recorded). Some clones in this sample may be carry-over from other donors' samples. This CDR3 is CASSLVLAGGIMAGELFF. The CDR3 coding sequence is TGTGCCAGCAGCTTAGTCCTAGCGGGGGGCATTATGGCCGGGGAGCTGTTTTTT.